Presented here are 12 T cell receptor beta chains from one specimen sequenced in a study of radiation and T cells in renal cell carcinoma. The treatment denotes: treatment-naive control, cytoreductive nephrectomy. TCRdb keeps only in-frame clones here, not all; method: immunoSEQ multiplex PCR. Altogether approximately 3,700 clones are present, more than 70% being singletons, with the ten largest covering approximately 7.7%. The sample consisted of tumor tissue, taken from a patient whose treatment was nephrectomy without radiotherapy. Receptor source: a man aged 45 to 65 with renal cell carcinoma.

The V gene is TRBV9, the J gene TRBJ2-2, with a tentative D call TRBD2 (5 bases). In germline, CDR1 is SGDLS, CDR2 YYNGEE. The CDR3 has 16 amino acids. The V gene lost 2 bases and the J gene lost 2 bases, with 13 bases spanning the gap. DNA for the CDR3: TGTGCCAGCAGCGTCCGCGGACTTATCAACACCGGGGAGCTGTTTTTT. Translation: CASSVRGLINTGELFF. Looking up the rest from reference TRBV9 and TRBJ2-2 gives the full variable domain: DSGVTQTPKHLITATGQRVTLRCSPRSGDLSVYWYQQSLDQGLQFLIQYYNGEERAKGNILERFSAQQFPDLHSELNLSSLELGDSALYFCASSVRGLINTGELFFGEGSRLTVL.

This chain uses TRBV7-6 with TRBJ2-7, with D possibly matching TRBD1 (6 bases). The CDR3 is 14 amino acids. The germline gives CDR1 SGHVS, CDR2 FNYEAQ. V lost 3 bases to trimming and J lost 4 bases, with 13 bases between them. CDR3 DNA sequence: TGTGCCAGCAGCTTGGGGGCCGACAGATACGAGCAGTACTTC. Its translation: CASSLGADRYEQYF.

The chain has TRBV14 and TRBJ2-2, with 8 bases matching TRBD1. Germline assignment: CDR1 SGHDN and CDR2 FVKESK. The trim removed 4 bases at V and 2 bases at J, leaving 9 bases unmatched. The CDR3 spans 17 residues. The CDR3 coding sequence is TGTGCCAGCAGCCCAGGGGCCGGGACAGGAAACACCGGGGAGCTGTTTTTT. It is translated as CASSPGAGTGNTGELFF. The full variable domain, in which reference TRBV14 and TRBJ2-2 provide the parts outside the CDR3, is EAGVTQFPSHSVIEKGQTVTLRCDPISGHDNLYWYRRVMGKEIKFLLHFVKESKQDESGMPNNRFLAERTGGTYSTLKVQPAELEDSGVYFCASSPGAGTGNTGELFFGEGSRLTVL.

This clone was detected only once. V gene TRBV13 combines with J gene TRBJ2-5; 7 bases align to TRBD1. This CDR3 has 17 amino acids. Germline V gene data show CDR1 as PRHDT and CDR2 as FYEKMQ (reference sequence). J lost 4 bases, V lost 0 bases, and 11 bases had no gene match. CDR3 sequence (DNA): TGTGCCAGCAGCTTAGGTTTCCGGGACAGTTGGGGAGAGACCCAGTACTTC. It codes for CASSLGFRDSWGETQYF.

The rearrangement links TRBV2 to TRBJ1-5, with D possibly TRBD1 on 5 matching bases. Germline loops: CDR1 SNHLY, CDR2 FYNNEI. Deletions cut 5 bases from V and 0 bases from J, with 14 bases between. This CDR3 comprises 16 residues. In DNA form, the CDR3 reads TGTGCCAGCAGTAGGAGGTGGGGGGTTAGCAATCAGCCCCAGCATTTT. This sequence encodes CASSRRWGVSNQPQHF.

The V and J genes are TRBV13 and TRBJ2-5; TRBD2 matches 9 bases. The CDR3 is 16 amino acids. Germline assignment: CDR1 PRHDT and CDR2 FYEKMQ (reference sequence). The ends lost 5 bases at V and 5 bases at J; junction bases unmatched: 12. CDR3 DNA: TGTGCCAGCAGCCGTAAAAAAGGACTAGCGTTGGAGACCCAGTACTTC. It specifies CASSRKKGLALETQYF.

In nucleotides, the CDR3 is TGCGCCAGCAGCTTGGGACCAACTAGGACCGCTACCTACGAGCAGTACTTC. This translates into CASSLGPTRTATYEQYF. The chain has TRBV5-1 and TRBJ2-7; weak D call: TRBD2 (5 bases). V dropped 0 bases and J dropped 2 bases, with 18 bases sitting between them. Germline assignment: CDR1 SGHRS and CDR2 YFSETQ. CDR3 length: 17 residues.

V is TRBV9 and J is TRBJ2-3, with a weak D call TRBD2 (6 bases). The ends were cut back, 6 bases at V and 2 bases at J, with 13 bases in the middle. The length of the CDR3 is 14 residues. CDR1 and CDR2 (germline): SGDLS, YYNGEE. The CDR3 reads CASTRSGSTDTQYF. DNA for the CDR3: TGTGCCAGCACCCGTAGCGGCTCCACAGATACGCAGTATTTT.

This clone appeared a few times. This rearrangement joins TRBV19 to TRBJ2-3, with D tentatively TRBD2 (5 bases). With 3 bases removed from V and 15 bases from J, the gap between germline ends came to 16 bases. Germline values: CDR1 LNHDA, CDR2 SQIVND (reference sequence). The CDR3 spans 12 residues. The CDR3 reads CASSIGGGIKYF. CDR3 bases: TGTGCCAGTAGTATTGGTGGAGGTATCAAATATTTT.

J is TRBJ2-7 and V is TRBV28, with a tentative D call TRBD1 (7 bases). The CDR3 sequence is 15 residues long. The germline V gene has CDR1 MDHEN and CDR2 SYDVKM. Trimming removed 5 bases at V and 2 bases at J, with 16 bases between. CDR3 region: CASSPRGGGPYEQYF. CDR3 nucleotide sequence: TGTGCCAGCAGTCCTCGCGGAGGGGGCCCCTACGAGCAGTACTTC.

The chain carries TRBV7-2 and TRBJ2-3; D is uncertain. The CDR3 runs 13 residues. Germline V gene lookup returns CDR1 SGHTA and CDR2 FQGNSA. V was pared by 3 bases and J by 3 bases, with 7 bases between. The CDR3 region is CASSFLGTDTQYF. The CDR3 bases are TGTGCCAGCAGCTTCTTGGGGACAGATACGCAGTATTTT.

The CDR3 DNA reads as TGTGCCTGGAGCCCAACCGACGGGTCTCTGCTCCACGAGCAGTACTTC. Encoded protein: CAWSPTDGSLLHEQYF. The chain joins TRBV30 to TRBJ2-7; no reliable D call. Trimming cost V 3 bases and J 5 bases, with 23 bases left between them. Germline V gene lookup returns CDR1 GTSNPN and CDR2 SVGIG (reference sequence). CDR3 size: 16 residues.